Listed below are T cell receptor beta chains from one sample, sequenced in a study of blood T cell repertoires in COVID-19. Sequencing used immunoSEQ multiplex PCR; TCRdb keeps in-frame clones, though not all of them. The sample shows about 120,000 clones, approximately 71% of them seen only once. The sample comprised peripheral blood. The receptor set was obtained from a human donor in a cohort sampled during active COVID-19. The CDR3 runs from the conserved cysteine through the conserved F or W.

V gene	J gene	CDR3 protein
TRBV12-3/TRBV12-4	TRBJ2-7	CASSLTGSDEQYF
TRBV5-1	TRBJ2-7	CASSSGQGSYEQYF
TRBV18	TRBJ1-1	CASSLRGDMNTEAFF
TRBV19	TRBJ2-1	CASSILTGTDNEQFF
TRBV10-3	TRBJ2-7	CAISGLFAGAHYEQYF
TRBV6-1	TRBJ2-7	CASSEAHNRVPSYEQYF
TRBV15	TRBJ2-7	CATEPGDSGTYEQYF
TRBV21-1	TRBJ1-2	CASRAGAGYTF
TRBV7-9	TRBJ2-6	CASSLWQANSGANVLTF
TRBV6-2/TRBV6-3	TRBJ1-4	CASSYSPRPTPNEKLFF
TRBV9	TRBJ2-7	CASSVVPGANYEQYF
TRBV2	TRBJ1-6	CASKGDVQREIHF
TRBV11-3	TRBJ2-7	CASSLQGLPYEQYF
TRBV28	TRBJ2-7	CASSRGQGYEQYF
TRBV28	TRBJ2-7	CASSFQGEAYEQYF
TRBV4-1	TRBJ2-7	CASSQPGSNYEQYF
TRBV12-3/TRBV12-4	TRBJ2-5	CASSTSGQETQYF
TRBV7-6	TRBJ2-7	CASSPSRGTAAEQYF
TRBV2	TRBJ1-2	CASSERDNGYTF
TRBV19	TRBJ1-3	CASSILTGESGNTIYF
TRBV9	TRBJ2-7	CASSVDSAYEQYF
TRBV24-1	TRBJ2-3	CATSDAPDRDYRTDTQYF
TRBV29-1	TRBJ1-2	CSVVRVPNYGYTF
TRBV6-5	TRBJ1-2	CASIGGRGNYGYTF
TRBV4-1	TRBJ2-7	CASSQGTSFYEQYF
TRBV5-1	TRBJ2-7	CASSFGGGRYEQYF
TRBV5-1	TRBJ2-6	CASSFGPGAGVNVLTF
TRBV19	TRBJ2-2	CASSIAAGTITGELFF
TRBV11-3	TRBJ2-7	CASSPGGFYEQYF
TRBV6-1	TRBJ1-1	CASSERREAFF
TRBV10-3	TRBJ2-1	CAIAGGGEQFF
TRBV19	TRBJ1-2	CASSRDREGYTF
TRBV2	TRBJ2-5	CASAEPGQGAKETQYF
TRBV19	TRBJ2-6	CASSSGISGANVLTF
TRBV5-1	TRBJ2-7	CASSLEGQGASTEQYF
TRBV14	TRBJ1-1	CASSQDRWGSEAFF